The 5 T cell receptor beta chains reported below all come from one sample, sequenced in a study of cytomegalovirus exposure and HLA in healthy donors. 60 Vbeta and 13 Jbeta primers were used in PCR. Libraries were prepared by immunoSEQ multiplex PCR; TCRdb keeps only in-frame clonotypes and omits some of them. The sample contains about 160,000 clones, approximately 80% of which appear only once. Material: PBMCs. Receptor source: a woman under 30 in good health and CMV-seronegative.

The rearrangement uses TRBV6-4 and TRBJ2-1, with 9 bases lining up with TRBD2. V lost 6 bases, J lost 6 bases, and 6 bases stayed unmatched. The CDR3 length is 14 residues. CDR1 MRHNA and CDR2 SNTAGT come from the germline V gene. CDR3: CASRRLAASNEQFF. Here the CDR3 DNA reads TGTGCCAGCAGGAGACTAGCGGCATCCAATGAGCAGTTCTTC.

This clone was counted only a few times. This sequence joins TRBV5-5 and TRBJ1-1; TRBD1 matches at 11 bases. CDR1 is SGHKS, CDR2 YYEKEE, per germline (reference sequence). V lost 4 bases, J lost 7 bases, and 9 bases stayed unmatched. The CDR3 is made up of 15 amino acids. The CDR3: CASSLDRGRIGEAFF. Written as DNA, the CDR3 is TGTGCCAGCAGCCTGGACAGGGGGCGAATTGGTGAAGCTTTCTTT. The whole variable domain, remainder taken from reference TRBV5-5 and TRBJ1-1, is DAGVTQSPTHLIKTRGQQVTLRCSPISGHKSVSWYQQVLGQGPQFIFQYYEKEERGRGNFPDRFSARQFPNYSSELNVNALLLGDSALYLCASSLDRGRIGEAFFGQGTRLTVV.

V and J are TRBV6-5 and TRBJ1-5; possibly TRBD1 for D (5 bases). Between the trimmed V and J ends, which lost 6 bases and 7 bases, there was a span of 19 bases. The CDR3 covers 15 residues. Germline CDR1 and CDR2: MNHEY and SVGAGI. The CDR3, as DNA: TGTGCCAGCAGGCGGGGGGGAAGGGGCTGGCAGCCCCAGCATTTT. Its translation: CASRRGGRGWQPQHF.

In its sample, this clone was seen a few times. The rearrangement uses TRBV5-6 and TRBJ2-3, with D perhaps matching TRBD1 (6 bases). V was pared by 2 bases and J by 2 bases, with 9 bases between. The CDR3 totals 14 residues. The germline V gene encodes CDR1 SGHDT and CDR2 YYEEEE. This chain's CDR3 is CASSFGGYTDTQYF. In DNA form, the CDR3 reads TGTGCCAGCAGCTTTGGGGGCTACACAGATACGCAGTATTTT.

This chain joins TRBV19 and TRBJ2-7, with 7 bases aligning to TRBD1. J gave up 1 base and V 3 bases, and 3 bases lay outside the gene matches. Germline CDR1 and CDR2: LNHDA and SQIVND (reference sequence). The CDR3 is 14 residues long. The CDR3 DNA is TGTGCCAGTAGTATGGGACAGAATTCCTACGAGCAGTACTTC. Residues: CASSMGQNSYEQYF. The full variable domain, in which reference TRBV19 and TRBJ2-7 provide the parts outside the CDR3, is DGGITQSPKYLFRKEGQNVTLSCEQNLNHDAMYWYRQDPGQGLRLIYYSQIVNDFQKGDIAEGYSVSREKKESFPLTVTSAQKNPTAFYLCASSMGQNSYEQYFGPGTRLTVT.